This TCR beta chain comes out of a study of cytomegalovirus exposure and HLA in healthy donors. Study observations and caveats: Most TCR sequences were rare, but some public TCRs occurred in many donors. Researchers counted over 150 TCR beta chains as cytomegalovirus-associated.

Method: immunoSEQ multiplex PCR; TCRdb's copy keeps in-frame clones and lacks some. The sample includes tens of thousands of clones, approximately 95% of them seen just once. The CDR3 covers 17 residues. The germline V gene has CDR1 ENHRY and CDR2 SYGVKD. V gave up 2 bases and J gave up 0 bases, with 15 bases separating them. A note on this clone: The antigen is not known.

V usage is TRBV10-3 and J usage is TRBJ2-3, with D tentatively TRBD2 (5 bases). This receptor was taken from a woman aged 30 to 39 in good health and CMV-seropositive. The sequenced sample was PBMCs. The CDR3 region has the DNA TGTGCCATCAGTGAGAGAGGCCCTAGCAGTAGCACAGATACGCAGTATTTT. As protein: CAISERGPSSSTDTQYF.